This T cell receptor beta chain appears in the sequencing data of a study of cytomegalovirus exposure and HLA in healthy donors. Germline lookup yields CDR1 LNHDA and CDR2 SQIVND (reference sequence). V lost 4 bases and J lost 0, with 10 bases in between. The CDR3 totals 14 residues. Vbeta (60) and Jbeta (13) primers were used in the PCR. Clones were read by immunoSEQ multiplex PCR, and TCRdb kept only the in-frame ones, dropping some. The table lists about 120,000 clones, roughly 80% of them singletons. The sample consisted of PBMCs. This chain joins TRBV19 and TRBJ2-7, with a tentative D call TRBD2 (6 bases). The clonotype originates from a man between 18 and 29 years old in good health and CMV-seropositive. In DNA, the CDR3 is TGTGCCAGTAGTACTAGCGCCAGCTCCTACGAGCAGTACTTC. Protein sequence: CASSTSASSYEQYF.